This TCR beta chain was retrieved from a study of blood T cell repertoires in COVID-19. Study information: The United States, Italy and Spain were the sources of the acute and convalescent COVID-19 samples. T cells, B-cell-depleted T cells, or PBMCs supplied cDNA or gDNA.

In the study's own analysis: Amplification of reference gene primers provided the estimated nucleated cell counts. Generated by immunoSEQ multiplex PCR, the TCRdb table keeps only in-frame clones and is missing some. The DNA was the basis for D and trimming; V, J and clone size are from that table. The sample shows around 230,000 clones, 83% of them seen only once. V trimming: 5 bases; J trimming: 5 bases; junction bases outside the gene matches: 9. The CDR3 is 16 amino acids. Germline CDR1 reads SGHVS; CDR2 reads FQNEAQ. The clonotype originates from a woman between 70 and 85 years old with active or convalescent COVID-19. The chain employs TRBV7-8 and TRBJ1-3, with 10 bases aligning to TRBD1. The source material was peripheral blood. CDR3 DNA sequence: TGTGCCAGCAGCCCGGGACAGGGGATTGTCCGAAACACCATATATTTT. Translation: CASSPGQGIVRNTIYF.